This T cell receptor beta chain emerged from a study of technical replicates of blood from several donors. V lost 6 bases, J lost 4 bases, and 17 bases lay in between. The CDR3 sequence is 15 residues long. Germline loops: CDR1 SGHRS, CDR2 YFSETQ. TCRdb's copy holds only in-frame clones and misses some; the assay was immunoSEQ multiplex PCR. The table includes roughly 80,000 clones, roughly 95% detected once. Sequenced input: T cells isolated from PBMCs. The clonotype comes from a human donor in good health. The chain joins TRBV5-1 to TRBJ2-1, with D hard to call. This CDR3 reads CASKPESVPYNEQFF. The CDR3 DNA reads TGCGCCAGCAAGCCAGAAAGCGTCCCATACAATGAGCAGTTCTTC.